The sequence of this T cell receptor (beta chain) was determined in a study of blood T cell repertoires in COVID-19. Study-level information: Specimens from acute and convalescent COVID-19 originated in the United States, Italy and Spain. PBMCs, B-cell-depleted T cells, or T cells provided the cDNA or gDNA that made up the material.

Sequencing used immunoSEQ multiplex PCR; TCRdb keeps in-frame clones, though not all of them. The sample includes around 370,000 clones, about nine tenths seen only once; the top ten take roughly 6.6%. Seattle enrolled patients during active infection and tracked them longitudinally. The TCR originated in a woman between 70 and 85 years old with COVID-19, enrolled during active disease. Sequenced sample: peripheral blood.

The CDR3 nucleotides are TGCGCCAGCAGCCGCGGTGGCTATAATGAAAAACTGTTTTTT. It yields the protein CASSRGGYNEKLFF. The V gene is TRBV4-1, the J gene TRBJ1-4; D gene uncertain. Germline V gene sequence: CDR1 MGHRA, CDR2 YSYEKL. V lost 4 bases and J 4 bases, leaving 10 bases between the germline ends. This CDR3 contains 14 residues.